The 5 T cell receptor beta chains below come from one sample, sequenced in a study of PD-1 blockade in classical Hodgkin lymphoma. Time point of the sample: cycle 4 day 1 (C4D1), after around six weeks of nivolumab. Brentuximab vedotin exposure varied, and every patient relapsed after autologous stem cell transplantation. Using immunoSEQ multiplex PCR, the repertoire was profiled, and TCRdb retains in-frame clones only, with some absent. This sample carries roughly 100,000 clones, 90% to 95% of them seen once, and the ten largest clones take roughly 1.9%. The specimen was peripheral blood mononuclear cells (PBMCs), collected before the fourth cycle of nivolumab. Receptors were obtained from a human donor with classical Hodgkin lymphoma.

V gene TRBV27 combines with J gene TRBJ1-5; perhaps TRBD1 as D (5 bases). Germline V gene lookup returns CDR1 MNHEY and CDR2 SMNVEV (reference sequence). V dropped 3 bases and J dropped 4 bases, with 13 bases sitting between them. The CDR3 is 15 amino acids. The CDR3 is CASSLAGGRNQPQHF. In DNA, the CDR3 is TGTGCCAGCAGTTTGGCTGGGGGTCGGAATCAGCCCCAGCATTTT.

This chain joins TRBV5-4 and TRBJ1-2; D perhaps matches TRBD1 (5 bases). Per the germline V gene, CDR1 is SGHNT and CDR2 is YYREEE (reference sequence). CDR3 length: 13 amino acids. V lost 3 bases, J lost 4 bases, and 10 bases lay in between. CDR3 sequence reads: CASSSGRLYGYTF. The CDR3 DNA follows: TGTGCCAGCAGCTCGGGACGGCTCTATGGCTACACCTTC.

V is TRBV19 and J is TRBJ2-3; 7 bases agree with TRBD1. This CDR3 is 13 amino acids long. CDR1 is LNHDA and CDR2 is SQIVND in the germline V gene (reference sequence). Germline trimming cut 10 bases from V and 2 bases from J; bases unmatched to any gene: 6. CDR3 nucleotide sequence: TGTGCCATCAAGACAGGGTTCACAGATACGCAGTATTTT. Encoded protein: CAIKTGFTDTQYF.

The chain recombines TRBV12-5 with TRBJ1-4; 9 bases line up with TRBD1. V dropped 4 bases and J dropped 10; count of bases not matched to a gene: 10. CDR1 is LGHNT, CDR2 FRNRAP, per germline. CDR3 length: 15 residues. CDR3 coding DNA: TGTGCTAGTGGTTCCCAGACAGGGGGTAGTGGAAAACTGTTTTTT. As protein: CASGSQTGGSGKLFF.

V usage is TRBV7-8 and J usage is TRBJ2-1, with a weak D call TRBD2 (5 bases). Trimming took 5 bases from V and 3 from J, leaving 8 bases between them. CDR1 is SGHVS and CDR2 is FQNEAQ in the germline V gene. This CDR3 has 13 amino acids. CDR3 protein: CASSLGDYNEQFF. Here the CDR3 DNA reads TGTGCCAGCAGCCTCGGGGACTACAATGAGCAGTTCTTC. Filled out from reference TRBV7-8 and TRBJ2-1, the complete variable domain reads GAGVSQSPRYKVAKRGQDVALRCDPISGHVSLFWYQQALGQGPEFLTYFQNEAQLDKSGLPSDRFFAERPEGSVSTLKIQRTQQEDSAVYLCASSLGDYNEQFFGPGTRLTVL.